The 22 T cell receptor beta chains below all came from one sample that was sequenced in a study of OX40 agonist ivuxolimab in advanced cancers. Measured with immunoSEQ multiplex PCR; TCRdb has only the in-frame clones, and not every one. The sample includes 30,000 to 45,000 clones, 74% of them seen just once. Material: CD4+ or CD8+ T cells sorted from blood, obtained in a trial of the OX40 agonist ivuxolimab. These receptors all come from an adult with an advanced solid tumor such as melanoma, head and neck, liver or kidney cancer.

The chain uses TRBV19 and TRBJ2-4; D may match TRBD1 or TRBD2 (6 bases each). Germline CDR1 is LNHDA and CDR2 is SQIVND (reference sequence). The CDR3 length is 14 residues. V was shortened by 7 bases and J by 7 bases, with 17 bases between the two germline ends. CDR3 loop: CASMNSGAGNIQYF. The CDR3 DNA reads as TGTGCCAGTATGAATTCGGGGGCTGGGAACATTCAGTACTTC.

V and J are TRBV4-2 and TRBJ2-1; possible D gene TRBD2, 6 bases. The germline V and J ends were trimmed by 0 bases and 8 bases, with 11 bases remaining between them. Germline assignment: CDR1 LGHNA and CDR2 YNFKEQ. This CDR3 region has 14 residues. CDR3 residues: CASSQDGGRYEQFF. Written as DNA, the CDR3 is TGTGCCAGCAGCCAAGATGGGGGGAGATATGAGCAGTTCTTC.

The chain uses TRBV7-9 and TRBJ1-2, with 7 positions matching TRBD1. V lost 5 bases and J lost 6; bases outside the gene matches: 9. Germline assignment: CDR1 SEHNR and CDR2 FQNEAQ (reference sequence). This CDR3 is 14 amino acids long. The CDR3 reads CASSPDKTGNGYTF. The CDR3 nucleotides are TGTGCCAGCAGCCCGGATAAGACAGGGAATGGCTACACCTTC.

This clone has just one count. V and J are TRBV6-1 and TRBJ1-1; D may be TRBD1 (5 bases). V was shortened by 2 bases and J by 9 bases, with 19 bases between the two germline ends. The CDR3 totals 15 residues. Germline-derived CDR1 and CDR2 are MNHNS and SASEGT. The CDR3 here is CASSEPRTRSLKAFF. The CDR3 coding sequence is TGTGCCAGCAGTGAACCCCGGACAAGGTCTCTTAAAGCTTTCTTT.

This clone was seen a single time. CDR3 sequence: CASSYGQGGTGELFF. CDR3 nucleotides: TGCGCCAGCAGCTACGGACAGGGGGGCACCGGGGAGCTGTTTTTT. The rearrangement links TRBV5-1 to TRBJ2-2; 10 nucleotides agree with TRBD1. CDR3 length: 15 amino acids. In germline, CDR1 is SGHRS, CDR2 YFSETQ. The ends lost 3 bases at V and 4 bases at J; junction bases unmatched: 3.

V and J are TRBV6-1 and TRBJ1-1; D might be TRBD1 (5 bases). The CDR3 consists of 14 residues. In germline, CDR1 is MNHNS, CDR2 SASEGT. V was pared by 1 base and J by 10 bases, with 16 bases between. In DNA form, the CDR3 reads TGTGCCAGCAGTGAAGTTAGGAGGGGAGAGGGAGCTTTCTTT. Amino acid sequence: CASSEVRRGEGAFF.

This rearrangement joins TRBV6-1 to TRBJ1-2; D uncertain. Germline CDR1 reads MNHNS; CDR2 reads SASEGT. The V end lost 0 bases, the J end lost 8 bases, and 10 bases lay between the germline ends. CDR3 length: 13 amino acids. DNA of the CDR3: TGTGCCAGCAGTGAAGCTTCGCGGCCCGGCTACACCTTC. This codes for CASSEASRPGYTF.

The rearrangement uses TRBV9 and TRBJ2-3, with D perhaps matching TRBD1 (6 bases). Germline loops: CDR1 SGDLS, CDR2 YYNGEE. Trimming pared 4 bases from V and 2 bases from J, leaving 17 bases between. The CDR3 extends over 16 amino acids. CDR3 in amino acids: CASSPNQGRYTDTQYF. The CDR3, as DNA: TGTGCCAGCAGCCCTAATCAGGGGAGATACACAGATACGCAGTATTTT. The full variable domain, with the rest looked up from reference TRBV9 and TRBJ2-3, is DSGVTQTPKHLITATGQRVTLRCSPRSGDLSVYWYQQSLDQGLQFLIQYYNGEERAKGNILERFSAQQFPDLHSELNLSSLELGDSALYFCASSPNQGRYTDTQYFGPGTRLTVL.

The chain combines TRBV4-1 with TRBJ1-6, with 9 bases that match TRBD1. Trimming removed 6 bases from V and 7 bases from J; junction bases left unmatched: 4. From germline, CDR1 is MGHRA and CDR2 YSYEKL. CDR3 length: 14 amino acids. This chain's CDR3 is CASRQGTGNSPLHF. Written as DNA, the CDR3 is TGCGCCAGCAGACAGGGGACAGGGAATTCACCCCTCCACTTT.

V usage is TRBV27 and J usage is TRBJ2-7; D not resolved. Germline-derived CDR1 and CDR2 are MNHEY and SMNVEV (reference sequence). V dropped 6 bases and J dropped 6 bases, with 9 bases sitting between them. This CDR3 region has 11 residues. The CDR3 DNA is TGTGCCAGCAGGTCCCTACTCGAGCAGTACTTC. This translates into CASRSLLEQYF.

The genes are TRBV4-1 and TRBJ1-2; D gene uncertain. Trimming left V 0 bases short and J 13 bases short, with 12 bases between. Germline assignment: CDR1 MGHRA and CDR2 YSYEKL. The CDR3 consists of 12 residues. The CDR3 bases are TGCGCCAGCAGCCAAGATACGAGACGCCTCACCTTC. Protein product: CASSQDTRRLTF.

The gene calls are TRBV5-6 and TRBJ1-5, with D maybe TRBD1 (6 bases). Between the trimmed V and J ends, which lost 4 bases and 7 bases, there was a span of 12 bases. The CDR3 is 13 amino acids. Germline V gene sequence: CDR1 SGHDT, CDR2 YYEEEE. The CDR3 spells CASSKQGGQPQHF. CDR3 coding DNA: TGTGCCAGCAGCAAACAGGGTGGACAGCCCCAGCATTTT.

This clone was detected only once. The chain combines TRBV7-2 with TRBJ2-3; 9 nucleotides match TRBD2. V shed 1 base, J shed 4 bases, and the junction held 12 bases outside the gene matches. The CDR3 has 18 amino acids. Germline V gene data show CDR1 as SGHTA and CDR2 as FQGNSA. The CDR3 region is CASSLDRRGGARADTQYF. The CDR3 DNA sequence: TGTGCCAGCAGCTTAGATCGGCGCGGGGGGGCCCGCGCAGATACGCAGTATTTT.

V is TRBV6-1 and J is TRBJ2-1; D is unresolved. Germline values: CDR1 MNHNS, CDR2 SASEGT. This CDR3 region has 11 residues. The V end was cut by 7 bases, the J end by 6 bases, with 7 bases between. CDR3 sequence (DNA): TGTGCCAGCACCTACGTCAATGAGCAGTTCTTC. Its protein is CASTYVNEQFF.

This clone was seen a handful of times. The chain employs TRBV2 and TRBJ1-4; 9 bases are a match to TRBD1. Germline V gene data show CDR1 as SNHLY and CDR2 as FYNNEI. With V trimmed by 4 bases and J by 5 bases, 5 bases remained unmatched. CDR3 size: 15 residues. As DNA, the CDR3 is TGTGCCAGCAGTGCCGCCGGGACAGGGAATGAAAAACTGTTTTTT. This gives the protein CASSAAGTGNEKLFF.

This clone was seen a few times. V is TRBV10-1 and J is TRBJ2-7; D is uncertain. Germline V gives CDR1 WNHNN, CDR2 SYGVQD (reference sequence). V lost 3 bases and J 6 bases, leaving 12 bases between the germline ends. CDR3 length: 13 amino acids. In DNA, the CDR3 is TGCGCCAGCAGTGAAAGTCTCCCGGGCGAGCAGTACTTC. Protein: CASSESLPGEQYF.

The chain combines TRBV6-6 with TRBJ1-2, with D perhaps matching TRBD1 (6 bases). Per the germline V gene, CDR1 is MNHNY and CDR2 is SVGAGI (reference sequence). Trimming took off 2 bases at V and 2 bases at J, with 6 bases between the two ends. The CDR3 spans 13 residues. DNA of the CDR3: TGTGCCAGCAGTTACGACAGGAACTATGGCTACACCTTC. This gives the protein CASSYDRNYGYTF.

This clone occurred a few times. V and J are TRBV5-1 and TRBJ2-1; 7 nucleotides agree with TRBD1. The germline CDR1 and CDR2 sequences are SGHRS and YFSETQ. With 3 bases clipped from V and 9 bases from J, the junction kept 12 bases outside the gene matches. This CDR3 is 15 amino acids long. In DNA form, the CDR3 reads TGCGCCAGCAGCTCGGGACAGACCGCAGGGGTTGAGCAGTTCTTC. It yields the protein CASSSGQTAGVEQFF.

The rearrangement uses TRBV18 and TRBJ2-3; D remains unclear. V lost 5 bases, J lost 2 bases, and 5 bases lay in between. Germline-derived CDR1 and CDR2 are KGHSH and LQKENI. The CDR3 loop spans 12 amino acids. CDR3 DNA sequence: TGTGCCAGCTCAACCTCCACAGATACGCAGTATTTT. Translation gives CASSTSTDTQYF. The entire variable domain, with the rest obtained from reference TRBV18 and TRBJ2-3, is as follows: NAGVMQNPRHLVRRRGQEARLRCSPMKGHSHVYWYRQLPEEGLKFMVYLQKENIIDESGMPKERFSAEFPKEGPSILRIQQVVRGDSAAYFCASSTSTDTQYFGPGTRLTVL.

The chain is built from TRBV30 and TRBJ1-3; D perhaps matches TRBD1 (6 bases). This CDR3 is 17 amino acids long. Per germline, CDR1 GTSNPN and CDR2 SVGIG (reference sequence). V lost 0 bases and J lost 2, with 17 bases in between. For the CDR3, the DNA is TGTGCCTGGAGTGTTGGTGGCAGGGGTGTTACTGGAAACACCATATATTTT. It translates to CAWSVGGRGVTGNTIYF.

The V gene is TRBV29-1, the J gene TRBJ1-1; 7 bases fit TRBD1. CDR1 SQVTM and CDR2 ANQGSEA come from the germline V gene. J gave up 5 bases and V 4 bases, and 7 bases lay outside the gene matches. The CDR3 spans 13 residues. The CDR3 here is CSVGRQGWTEAFF. The CDR3 coding sequence is TGCAGCGTTGGCCGACAGGGCTGGACTGAAGCTTTCTTT.

The genes are TRBV28 and TRBJ2-7; D is tentatively TRBD1 or TRBD2 (5 bases each). Germline loops: CDR1 MDHEN, CDR2 SYDVKM. This CDR3 region has 14 residues. The V end was cut by 6 bases, the J end by 9 bases, with 21 bases between. CDR3 in DNA: TGTGCCAGCAGCCCAGGGACCGACTTGTTGGTGCAGTACTTC. Encoded protein: CASSPGTDLLVQYF. Based on the CDR3 plus reference TRBV28 and TRBJ2-7, the full variable domain is DVKVTQSSRYLVKRTGEKVFLECVQDMDHENMFWYRQDPGLGLRLIYFSYDVKMKEKGDIPEGYSVSREKKERFSLILESASTNQTSMYLCASSPGTDLLVQYFGPGTRLTVT.